This T cell receptor beta chain was sequenced for a study of T cells in Graves' hyperthyroidism and ophthalmopathy. There are many counts of this clonotype. V lost 6 bases to trimming and J lost 6 bases, with 21 bases between them. The CDR3 has 15 amino acids. Looked up from germline, CDR1 is SNHLY and CDR2 is FYNNEI. Researchers took RNA transcripts and amplified the TCR beta CDR3 regions from them. The study used the HTBI primer set for a first-round RT-PCR of the TCR CDR3. TCRdb called the multiplex PCR reads again in MiXCR, with one record for every CDR3 protein. The table has under 500,000 distinct CDR3 sequences, over 13% seen once. Enrolled ophthalmopathy patients presented with a Clinical Activity Score of at least 3, a NOSPECS grade of at least 4, and disease duration under 3 months. Diagnoses used clinical symptoms, serum thyroxine and TRAb, thyroid ultrasound and orbital computed tomography.

Sequenced: blood. This receptor was taken from a man aged 50 to 60 with Graves' ophthalmopathy. The chain carries TRBV2 and TRBJ2-7, with D perhaps matching TRBD1 (6 bases). CDR3 protein: CASSLTGQSVGEQYF. The CDR3, as DNA: TGTGCCAGCAGCCTGACAGGCCAATCGGTTGGCGAGCAGTACTTC.